This T cell receptor (beta chain) is from a study of PD-1 blockade in classical Hodgkin lymphoma. Study outcomes and limitations: The baseline diversity of complete responders showed similarity to that of newly diagnosed patients.

TCRdb's copy holds only in-frame clones and misses some; the assay was immunoSEQ multiplex PCR. The table includes 30,000 or so clones, about four fifths detected once. Each and every patient relapsed after autologous stem cell transplantation, and patients got differing brentuximab vedotin exposure. For this clone: Its antigen is not identified.

The ends lost 2 bases at V and 8 bases at J; junction bases unmatched: 1. Germline CDR1 and CDR2: MNHEY and SVGAGI. The CDR3 runs to 12 residues. The material sequenced was peripheral blood mononuclear cells (PBMCs), taken at baseline. The sequence was collected from a human donor with classical Hodgkin lymphoma. The V call is TRBV6-5, the J call TRBJ1-2; 8 bases fit TRBD1. The CDR3 reads CASSYDRGGYTF. The CDR3 DNA is TGTGCCAGCAGTTACGACAGGGGCGGCTACACCTTC.